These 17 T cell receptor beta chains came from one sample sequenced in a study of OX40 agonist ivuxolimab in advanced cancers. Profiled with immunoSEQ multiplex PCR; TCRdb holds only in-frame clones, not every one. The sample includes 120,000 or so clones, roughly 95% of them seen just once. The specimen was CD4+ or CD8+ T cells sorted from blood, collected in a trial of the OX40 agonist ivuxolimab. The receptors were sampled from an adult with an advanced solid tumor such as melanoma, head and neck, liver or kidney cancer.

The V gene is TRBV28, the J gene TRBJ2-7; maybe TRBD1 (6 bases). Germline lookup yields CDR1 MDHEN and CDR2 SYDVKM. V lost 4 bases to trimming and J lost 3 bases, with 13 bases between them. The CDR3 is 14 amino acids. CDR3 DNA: TGTGCCAGCAGTTCCACGAGGGGGTTCTACGAGCAGTACTTC. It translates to CASSSTRGFYEQYF.

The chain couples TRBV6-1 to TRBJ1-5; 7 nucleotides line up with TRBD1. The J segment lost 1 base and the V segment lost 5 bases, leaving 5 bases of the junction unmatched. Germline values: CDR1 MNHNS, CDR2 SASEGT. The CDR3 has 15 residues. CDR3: CASSTDRSSNQPQHF. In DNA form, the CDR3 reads TGTGCCAGCAGTACGGACAGGAGCAGCAATCAGCCCCAGCATTTT.

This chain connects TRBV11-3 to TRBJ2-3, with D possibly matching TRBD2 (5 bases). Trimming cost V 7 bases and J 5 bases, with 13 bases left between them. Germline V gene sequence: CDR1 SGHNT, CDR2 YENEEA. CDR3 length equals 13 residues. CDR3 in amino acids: CASTGAVGDTQYF. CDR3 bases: TGTGCCAGCACCGGAGCGGTAGGAGATACGCAGTATTTT.

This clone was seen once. CDR3 DNA: TGTGCCAGCAGTCAGGACAGCACAGATACGCAGTATTTT. Translated, it gives CASSQDSTDTQYF. The V and J genes are TRBV7-2 and TRBJ2-3; D is undetermined. Germline loops: CDR1 SGHTA, CDR2 FQGNSA. Trimming removed 6 bases from V and 0 bases from J, with 7 bases in between. CDR3 length: 13 amino acids.

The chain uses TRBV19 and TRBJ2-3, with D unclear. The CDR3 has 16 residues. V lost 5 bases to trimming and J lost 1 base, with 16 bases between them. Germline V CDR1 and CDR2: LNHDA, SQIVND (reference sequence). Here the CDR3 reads CASSDSPLIRTDTQYF. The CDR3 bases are TGTGCCAGTAGTGATAGTCCTTTAATCCGCACAGATACGCAGTATTTT.

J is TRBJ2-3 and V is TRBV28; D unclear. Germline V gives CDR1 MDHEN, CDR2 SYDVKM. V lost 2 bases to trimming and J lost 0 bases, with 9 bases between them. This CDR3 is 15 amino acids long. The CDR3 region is CASSLSPDSTDTQYF. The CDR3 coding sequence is TGTGCCAGCAGTTTAAGCCCCGACAGCACAGATACGCAGTATTTT.

CDR3 in DNA: TGTGCCAGCAGCGTGGCTAGCGGGAGGCCCCTTCTAGAGACCCAGTACTTC. Its translation is CASSVASGRPLLETQYF. The chain employs TRBV7-8 and TRBJ2-5; 11 bases are shared with TRBD2. V lost 5 bases, J lost 4 bases, and 12 bases stayed unmatched. The CDR3 is 17 residues long. In germline, CDR1 is SGHVS, CDR2 FQNEAQ.

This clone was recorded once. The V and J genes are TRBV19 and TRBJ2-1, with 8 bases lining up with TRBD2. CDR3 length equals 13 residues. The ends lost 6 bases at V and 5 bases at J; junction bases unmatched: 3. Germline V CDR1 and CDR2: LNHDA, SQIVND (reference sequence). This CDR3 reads CASRGLADNEQFF. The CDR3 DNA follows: TGTGCCAGTAGAGGACTAGCCGACAATGAGCAGTTCTTC.

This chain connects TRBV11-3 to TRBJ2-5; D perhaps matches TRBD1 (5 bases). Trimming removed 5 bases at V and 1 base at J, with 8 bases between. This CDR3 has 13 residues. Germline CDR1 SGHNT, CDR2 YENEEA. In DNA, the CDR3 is TGTGCCAGCAGCGAGACAGTCCAAGAGACCCAGTACTTC. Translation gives CASSETVQETQYF.

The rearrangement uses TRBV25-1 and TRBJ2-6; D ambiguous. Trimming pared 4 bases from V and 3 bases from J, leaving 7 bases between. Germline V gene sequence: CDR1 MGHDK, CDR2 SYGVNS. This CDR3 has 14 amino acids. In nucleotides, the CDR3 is TGTGCCAGCAGTGCCCCGCGTGGGGCCAACGTCCTGACTTTC. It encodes CASSAPRGANVLTF.

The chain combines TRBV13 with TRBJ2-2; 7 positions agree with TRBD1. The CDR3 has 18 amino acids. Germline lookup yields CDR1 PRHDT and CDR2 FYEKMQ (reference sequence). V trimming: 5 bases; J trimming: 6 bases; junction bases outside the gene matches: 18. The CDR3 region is CASSGTPGQRTWSGELFF. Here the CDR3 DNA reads TGTGCCAGCAGCGGGACCCCGGGACAGCGAACCTGGTCCGGGGAGCTGTTTTTT.

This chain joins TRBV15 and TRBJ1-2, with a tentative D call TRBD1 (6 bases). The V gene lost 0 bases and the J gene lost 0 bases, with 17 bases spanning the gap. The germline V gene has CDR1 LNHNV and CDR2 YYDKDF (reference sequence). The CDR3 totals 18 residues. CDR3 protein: CATSRDEGVGASNYGYTF. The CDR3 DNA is TGTGCCACCAGCAGAGATGAGGGGGTTGGGGCATCTAACTATGGCTACACCTTC.

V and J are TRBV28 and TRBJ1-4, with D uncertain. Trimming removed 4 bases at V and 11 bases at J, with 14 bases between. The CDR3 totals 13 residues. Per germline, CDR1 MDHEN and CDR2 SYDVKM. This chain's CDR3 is CASSSSGLFKLFF. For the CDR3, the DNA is TGTGCCAGCAGTTCGTCTGGGCTTTTTAAACTGTTTTTT.

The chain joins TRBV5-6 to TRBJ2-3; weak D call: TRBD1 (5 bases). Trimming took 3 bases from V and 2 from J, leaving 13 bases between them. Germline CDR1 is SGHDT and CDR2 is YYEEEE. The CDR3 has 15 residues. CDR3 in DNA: TGTGCCAGCAGCTCCCCAGTGGGGCTCACAGATACGCAGTATTTT. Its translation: CASSSPVGLTDTQYF.

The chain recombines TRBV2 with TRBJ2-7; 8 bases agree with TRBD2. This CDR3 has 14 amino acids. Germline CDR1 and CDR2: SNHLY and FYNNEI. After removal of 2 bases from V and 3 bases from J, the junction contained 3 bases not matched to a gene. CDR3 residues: CASSERRGDYEQYF. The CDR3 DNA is TGTGCCAGCAGTGAACGGCGGGGGGACTACGAGCAGTACTTC.

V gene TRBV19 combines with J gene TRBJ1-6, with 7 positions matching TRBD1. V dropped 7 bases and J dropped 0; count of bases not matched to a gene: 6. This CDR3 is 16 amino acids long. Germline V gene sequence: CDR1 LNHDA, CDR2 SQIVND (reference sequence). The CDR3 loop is CASTATGSSYNSPLHF. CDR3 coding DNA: TGTGCCAGTACCGCGACAGGGAGCTCCTATAATTCACCCCTCCACTTT.

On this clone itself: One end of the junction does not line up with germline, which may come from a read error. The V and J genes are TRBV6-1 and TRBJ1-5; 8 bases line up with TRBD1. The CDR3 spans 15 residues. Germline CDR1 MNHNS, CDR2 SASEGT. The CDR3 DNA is TGTGCCAGCAGCGAAGGACAGGGCGTCAATCAGCCCCAGCATTTT. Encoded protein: CASSEGQGVNQPQHF.